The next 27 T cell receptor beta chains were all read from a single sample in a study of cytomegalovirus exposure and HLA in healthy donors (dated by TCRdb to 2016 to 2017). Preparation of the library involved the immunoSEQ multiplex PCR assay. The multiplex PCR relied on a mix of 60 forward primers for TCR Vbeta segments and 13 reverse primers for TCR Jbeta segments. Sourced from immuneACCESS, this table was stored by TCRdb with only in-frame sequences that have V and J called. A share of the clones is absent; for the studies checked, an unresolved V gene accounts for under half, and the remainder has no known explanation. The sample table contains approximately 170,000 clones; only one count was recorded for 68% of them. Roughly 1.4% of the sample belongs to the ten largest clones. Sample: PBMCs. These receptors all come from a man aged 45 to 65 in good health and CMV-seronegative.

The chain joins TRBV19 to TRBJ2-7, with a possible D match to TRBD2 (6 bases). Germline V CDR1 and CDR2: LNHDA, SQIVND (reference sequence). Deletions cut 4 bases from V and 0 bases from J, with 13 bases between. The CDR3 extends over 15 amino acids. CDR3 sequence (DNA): TGTGCCAGTAGTAGGGCGGTCGGGGGCTCCTACGAGCAGTACTTC. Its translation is CASSRAVGGSYEQYF.

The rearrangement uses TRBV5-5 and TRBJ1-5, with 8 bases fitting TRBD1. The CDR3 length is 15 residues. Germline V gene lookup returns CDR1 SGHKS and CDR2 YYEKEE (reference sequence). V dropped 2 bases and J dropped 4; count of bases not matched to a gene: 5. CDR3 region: CASSFDRGGNQPQHF. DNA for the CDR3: TGTGCCAGCAGCTTTGACAGGGGAGGGAATCAGCCCCAGCATTTT.

CDR3 nucleotides: TGTGCCAGCAGCTTGGAGGGCAACGAGCAGTACTTC. It yields the protein CASSLEGNEQYF. The J gene is TRBJ2-7, the V gene TRBV11-2; the D gene is possibly TRBD2 (6 bases). V was pared by 3 bases and J by 5 bases, with 8 bases between. The CDR3 extends over 12 amino acids. In germline, CDR1 is SGHAT, CDR2 FQNNGV.

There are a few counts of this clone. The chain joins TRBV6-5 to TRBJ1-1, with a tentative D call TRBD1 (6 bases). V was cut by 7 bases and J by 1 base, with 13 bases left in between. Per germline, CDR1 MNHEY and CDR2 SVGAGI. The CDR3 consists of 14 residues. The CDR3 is CASTKGGGNTEAFF. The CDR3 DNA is TGTGCCAGCACCAAAGGGGGGGGGAACACTGAAGCTTTCTTT.

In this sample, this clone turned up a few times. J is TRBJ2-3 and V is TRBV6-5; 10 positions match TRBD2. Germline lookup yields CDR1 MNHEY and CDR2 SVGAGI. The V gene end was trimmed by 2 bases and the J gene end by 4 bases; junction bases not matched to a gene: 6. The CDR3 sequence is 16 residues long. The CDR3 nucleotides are TGTGCCAGCAGTTACCATAGCGGGGGGTTGGCAGATACGCAGTATTTT. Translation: CASSYHSGGLADTQYF.

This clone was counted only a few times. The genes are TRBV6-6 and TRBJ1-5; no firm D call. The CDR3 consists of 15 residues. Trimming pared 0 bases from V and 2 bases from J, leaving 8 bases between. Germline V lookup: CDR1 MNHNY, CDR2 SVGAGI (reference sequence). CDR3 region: CASSYSRQGNQPQHF. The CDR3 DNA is TGTGCCAGCAGTTACTCACGCCAGGGCAATCAGCCCCAGCATTTT.

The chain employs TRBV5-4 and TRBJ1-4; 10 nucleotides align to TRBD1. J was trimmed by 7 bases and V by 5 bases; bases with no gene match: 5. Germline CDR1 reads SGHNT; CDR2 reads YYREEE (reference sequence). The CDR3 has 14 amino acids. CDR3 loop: CASRRDRGGEKLFF. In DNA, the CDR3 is TGTGCCAGCAGGCGGGACAGGGGAGGTGAAAAACTGTTTTTT. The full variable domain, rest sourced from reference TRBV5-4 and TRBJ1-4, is ETGVTQSPTHLIKTRGQQVTLRCSSQSGHNTVSWYQQALGQGPQFIFQYYREEENGRGNFPPRFSGLQFPNYSSELNVNALELDDSALYLCASRRDRGGEKLFFGSGTQLSVL.

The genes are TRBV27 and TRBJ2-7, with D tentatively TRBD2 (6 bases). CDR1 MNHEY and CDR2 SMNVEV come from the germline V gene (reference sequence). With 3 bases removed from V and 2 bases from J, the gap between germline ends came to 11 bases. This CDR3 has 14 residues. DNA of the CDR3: TGTGCCAGCAGTTTTACCGGCGGGACCTACGAGCAGTACTTC. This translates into CASSFTGGTYEQYF.

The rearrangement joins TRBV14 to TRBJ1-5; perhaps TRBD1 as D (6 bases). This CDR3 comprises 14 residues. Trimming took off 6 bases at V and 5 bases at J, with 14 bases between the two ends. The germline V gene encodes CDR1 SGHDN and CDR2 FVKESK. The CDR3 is CASRINREYQPQHF. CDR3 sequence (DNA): TGTGCCAGCAGGATAAACAGGGAGTATCAGCCCCAGCATTTT.

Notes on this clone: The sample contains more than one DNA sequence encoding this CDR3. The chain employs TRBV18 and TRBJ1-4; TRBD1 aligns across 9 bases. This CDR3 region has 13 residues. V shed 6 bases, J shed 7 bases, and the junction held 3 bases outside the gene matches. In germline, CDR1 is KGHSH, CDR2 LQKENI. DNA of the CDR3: TGTGCCAGCTCCCCGGGACAGGGTGAAAAACTGTTTTTT. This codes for CASSPGQGEKLFF.

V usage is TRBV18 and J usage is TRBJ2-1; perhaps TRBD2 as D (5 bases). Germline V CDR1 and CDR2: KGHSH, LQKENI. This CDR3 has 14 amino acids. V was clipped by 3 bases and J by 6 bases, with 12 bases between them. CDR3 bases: TGTGCCAGCTCACCCCGACGCGGAGGCAATGAGCAGTTCTTC. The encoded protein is CASSPRRGGNEQFF.

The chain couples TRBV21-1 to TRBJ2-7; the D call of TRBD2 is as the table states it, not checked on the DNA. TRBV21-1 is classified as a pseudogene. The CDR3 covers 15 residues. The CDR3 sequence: CASSPHSIPPYEQYF. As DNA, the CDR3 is TGTGCCAGCAGCCCCCATTCTATTCCCCCCTACGAGCAGTACTTC.

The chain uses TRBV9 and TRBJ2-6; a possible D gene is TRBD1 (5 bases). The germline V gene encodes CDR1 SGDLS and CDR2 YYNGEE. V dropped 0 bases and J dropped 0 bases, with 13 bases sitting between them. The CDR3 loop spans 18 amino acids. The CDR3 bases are TGTGCCAGCAGCGTAGCTACAGGTCGAAGCTCTGGGGCCAACGTCCTGACTTTC. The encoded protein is CASSVATGRSSGANVLTF.

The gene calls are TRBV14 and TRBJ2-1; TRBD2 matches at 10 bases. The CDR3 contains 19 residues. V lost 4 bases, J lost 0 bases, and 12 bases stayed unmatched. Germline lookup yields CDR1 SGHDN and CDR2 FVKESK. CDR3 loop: CASSRGLAGAKSSYNEQFF. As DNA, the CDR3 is TGTGCCAGCAGCCGTGGGCTAGCGGGGGCCAAGAGCTCCTACAATGAGCAGTTCTTC.

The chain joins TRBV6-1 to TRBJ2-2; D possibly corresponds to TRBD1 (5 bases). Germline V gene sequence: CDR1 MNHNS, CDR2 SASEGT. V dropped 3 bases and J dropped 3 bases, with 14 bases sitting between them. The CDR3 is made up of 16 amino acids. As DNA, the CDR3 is TGTGCCAGCAGTGAGGGGCCAGATAGGCACACCGGGGAGCTGTTTTTT. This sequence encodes CASSEGPDRHTGELFF.

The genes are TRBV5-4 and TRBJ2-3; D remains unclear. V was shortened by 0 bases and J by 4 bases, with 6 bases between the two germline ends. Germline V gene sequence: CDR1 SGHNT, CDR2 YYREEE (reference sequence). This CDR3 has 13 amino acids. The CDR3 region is CASSLALSDTQYF. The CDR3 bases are TGTGCCAGCAGCTTGGCGTTATCAGATACGCAGTATTTT.

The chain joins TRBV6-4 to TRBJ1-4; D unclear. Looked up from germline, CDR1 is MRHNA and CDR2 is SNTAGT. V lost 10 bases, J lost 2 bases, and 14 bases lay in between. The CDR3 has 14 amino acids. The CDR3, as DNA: TGTGCCAAGAGGGAGCTTGGGACTAATGAAAAACTGTTTTTT. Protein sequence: CAKRELGTNEKLFF.

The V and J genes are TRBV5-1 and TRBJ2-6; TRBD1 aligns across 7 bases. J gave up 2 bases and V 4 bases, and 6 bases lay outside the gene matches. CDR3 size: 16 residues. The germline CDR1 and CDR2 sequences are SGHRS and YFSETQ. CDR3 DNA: TGCGCCAGCAGCACTACAGGGGACACTGGGGCCAACGTCCTGACTTTC. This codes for CASSTTGDTGANVLTF.

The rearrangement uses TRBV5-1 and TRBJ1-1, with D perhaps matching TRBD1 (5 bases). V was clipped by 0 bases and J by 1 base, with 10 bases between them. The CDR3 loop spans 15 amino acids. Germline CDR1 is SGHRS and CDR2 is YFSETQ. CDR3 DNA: TGCGCCAGCAGCTTGGGGCAGGGCTCGAACACTGAAGCTTTCTTT. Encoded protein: CASSLGQGSNTEAFF.

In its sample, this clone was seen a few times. CDR3 nucleotide sequence: TGTGCCTCGAGTGGTGGGGCGGGGTCAGCTGGGGCCAACGTCCTGACTTTC. Amino acids: CASSGGAGSAGANVLTF. The chain joins TRBV9 to TRBJ2-6, with D maybe TRBD2 (6 bases). The CDR3 consists of 17 residues. The V and J ends lost 10 bases and 2 bases respectively, with 22 bases between them. CDR1 SGDLS and CDR2 YYNGEE come from the germline V gene.

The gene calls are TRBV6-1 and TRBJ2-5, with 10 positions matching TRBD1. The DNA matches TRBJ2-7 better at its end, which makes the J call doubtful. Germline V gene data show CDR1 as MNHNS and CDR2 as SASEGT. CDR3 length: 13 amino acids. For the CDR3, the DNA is TGTGCCAGCAGCCTGGACAGGGGGAGCGAGCAGTACTTC. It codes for CASSLDRGSEQYF.

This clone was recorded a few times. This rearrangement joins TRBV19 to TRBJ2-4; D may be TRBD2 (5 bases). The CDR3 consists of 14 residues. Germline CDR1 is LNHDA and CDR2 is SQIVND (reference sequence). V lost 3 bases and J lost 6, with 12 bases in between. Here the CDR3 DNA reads TGTGCCAGTAGTATCCTAGCTAAGGGAAACATTCAGTACTTC. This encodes CASSILAKGNIQYF.

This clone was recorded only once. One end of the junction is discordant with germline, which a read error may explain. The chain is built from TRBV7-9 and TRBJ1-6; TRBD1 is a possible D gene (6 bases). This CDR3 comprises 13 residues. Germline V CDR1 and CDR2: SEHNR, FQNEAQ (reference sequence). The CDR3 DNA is TGTTCCAGCAGCCTCCAGGGGAACTCACCCCTCCACTTT. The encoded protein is CSSSLQGNSPLHF.

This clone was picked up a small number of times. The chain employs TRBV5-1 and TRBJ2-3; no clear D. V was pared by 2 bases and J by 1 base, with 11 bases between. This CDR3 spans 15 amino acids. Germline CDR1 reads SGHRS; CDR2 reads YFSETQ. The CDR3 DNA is TGCGCCAGCAGCTTAGACTCCGCCCGCACAGATACGCAGTATTTT. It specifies CASSLDSARTDTQYF.

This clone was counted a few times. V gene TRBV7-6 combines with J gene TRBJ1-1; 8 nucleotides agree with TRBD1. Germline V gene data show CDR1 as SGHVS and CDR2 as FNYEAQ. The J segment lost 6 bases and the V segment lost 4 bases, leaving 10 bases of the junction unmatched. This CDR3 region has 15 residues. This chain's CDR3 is CASSSASLQGAEAFF. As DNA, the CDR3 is TGTGCCAGCAGCTCTGCGTCTTTACAGGGGGCTGAAGCTTTCTTT.

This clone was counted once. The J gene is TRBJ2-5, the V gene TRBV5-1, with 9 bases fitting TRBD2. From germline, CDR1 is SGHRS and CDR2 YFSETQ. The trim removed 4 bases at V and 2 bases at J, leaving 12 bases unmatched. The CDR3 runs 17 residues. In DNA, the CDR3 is TGCGCCAGCAGCGTATCGTATTCTAGCGGGGATCAAGAGACCCAGTACTTC. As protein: CASSVSYSSGDQETQYF.

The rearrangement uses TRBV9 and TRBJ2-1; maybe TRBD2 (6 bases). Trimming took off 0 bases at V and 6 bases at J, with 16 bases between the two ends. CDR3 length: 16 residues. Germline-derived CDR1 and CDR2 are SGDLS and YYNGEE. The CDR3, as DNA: TGTGCCAGCAGCGTAGAGGAGACTAGGCTGGCCAATGAGCAGTTCTTC. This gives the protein CASSVEETRLANEQFF.